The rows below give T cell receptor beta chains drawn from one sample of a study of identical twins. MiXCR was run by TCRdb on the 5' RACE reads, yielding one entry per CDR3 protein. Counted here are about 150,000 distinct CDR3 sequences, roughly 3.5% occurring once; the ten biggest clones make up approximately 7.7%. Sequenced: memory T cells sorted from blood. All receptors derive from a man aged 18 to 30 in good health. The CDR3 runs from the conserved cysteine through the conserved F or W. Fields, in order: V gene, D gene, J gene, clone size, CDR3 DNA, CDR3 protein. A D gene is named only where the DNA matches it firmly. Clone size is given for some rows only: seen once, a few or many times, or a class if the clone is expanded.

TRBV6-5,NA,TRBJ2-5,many,TGTGCCAGCAGTTACCTCACCCTCCGGACGGTGCAAGAGACCCAGTACTTC,CASSYLTLRTVQETQYF
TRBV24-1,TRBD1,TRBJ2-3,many,TGTGCCACGCAACAGGGGGCCAACACAGATACGCAGTATTTT,CATQQGANTDTQYF
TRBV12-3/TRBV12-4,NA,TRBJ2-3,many,TGTGCCAGCAGTTTATATGGCGGTACGCAGTATTTT,CASSLYGGTQYF
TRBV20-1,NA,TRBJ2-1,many,TGCAGTGCTGGACGGACACCCGATGAGCAGTTCTTC,CSAGRTPDEQFF
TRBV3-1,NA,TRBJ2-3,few,TGTGCCAGCAGTCCCGATTTTGGGGAGGATACGCAGTATTTT,CASSPDFGEDTQYF
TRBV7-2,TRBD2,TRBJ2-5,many,TGTGCCAGCAGCTTGGCAATCCCGGGACTAGCGGGAGTGGGGACCCAGTACTTC,CASSLAIPGLAGVGTQYF
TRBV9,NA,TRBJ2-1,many,TGTGCCAGCAGCGCAGGGGGGACACTGACCTTC,CASSAGGTLTF
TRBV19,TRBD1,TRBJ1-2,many,TGTGCCAGTAGCCTCCGGGACAGGGGCCTAGCTAACTATGGCTACACCTTC,CASSLRDRGLANYGYTF
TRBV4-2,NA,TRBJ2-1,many,TGTGCCAGCAGCTCCCATGACCGGGAGCTTTCCTACAATGAGCAGTTCTTC,CASSSHDRELSYNEQFF
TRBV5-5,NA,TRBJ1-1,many,TGTGCCAGCAGCTTGGTTAGGTGGGACAATATGAAGAACACTGAAGCTTTCTTT,CASSLVRWDNMKNTEAFF
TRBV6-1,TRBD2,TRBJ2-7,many,TGTGCCAGCAGTGGGTCTCTAGCGGCCCCCTACGAGCAGTACTTC,CASSGSLAAPYEQYF
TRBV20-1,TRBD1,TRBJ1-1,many,TGCAGTGCTAGAGTTAGGACAGGGACGGTCACTGAAGCTTTCTTT,CSARVRTGTVTEAFF
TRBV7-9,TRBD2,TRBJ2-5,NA,TGTGCCAGCTCCCTGCGGGAGCGGGAGACCCAGTACTTC,CASSLRERETQYF
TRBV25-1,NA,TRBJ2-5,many,TGTGCCAGCTCAATCTGGACAGAGCAAGAGACCCAGTACTTC,CASSIWTEQETQYF
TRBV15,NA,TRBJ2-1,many,TGTGCCACCCGGCGTAAGGATACCTCCTACAATGAGCAGTTCTTC,CATRRKDTSYNEQFF
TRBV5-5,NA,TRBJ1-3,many,TGTGCCAGCAGCTTAGGGACGGAAGGAAACACCATATATTTT,CASSLGTEGNTIYF
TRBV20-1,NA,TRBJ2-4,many,TGCAGTGCGCATTCCCAGACCCCCACGGGCAGAATCGCCAAAAACATTCAGTACTTC,CSAHSQTPTGRIAKNIQYF
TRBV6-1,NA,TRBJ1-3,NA,TGTGCCACCGGGGACGTAAGAAACACCATATATTTT,CATGDVRNTIYF
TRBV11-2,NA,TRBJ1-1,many,TGTGCCAGCAGCTTAGATCGGGGGGCTGAAGCTTTCTTT,CASSLDRGAEAFF
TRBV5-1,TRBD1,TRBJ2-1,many,TGCGCCAGCACCACAGGGGGGATTGGCGGCGAAACTGAGCAGTTCTTC,CASTTGGIGGETEQFF
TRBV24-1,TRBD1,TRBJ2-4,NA,TGTGCCACCCGACAGGGGGCGGCCAAAAACATTCAGTACTTC,CATRQGAAKNIQYF
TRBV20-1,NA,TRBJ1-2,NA,TGCAGTGCTAGGCGGGGCTACACCTTC,CSARRGYTF
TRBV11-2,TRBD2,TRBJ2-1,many,TGTGCCAGCTCCAGGGCTAGCGGGGGATATGAGCAGTTCTTC,CASSRASGGYEQFF
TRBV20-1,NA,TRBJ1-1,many,TGCAGTGCTAGATGGAGGGTACGAGGCACTGAAGCTTTCTTT,CSARWRVRGTEAFF
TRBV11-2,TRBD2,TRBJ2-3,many,TGTGCCAGCAGCCGAAAACTAGCGGGAACCACAGATACGCAGTATTTT,CASSRKLAGTTDTQYF
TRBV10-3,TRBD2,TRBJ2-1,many,TGTGCCATCACCAAGACTAGCGGGACTGACAATGAGCAGTTCTTC,CAITKTSGTDNEQFF
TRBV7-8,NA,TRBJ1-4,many,TGTGCCAGCAGCTTAAGTCTTGTGGCCCGGGAAAGAGGGAAACTGTTTTTT,CASSLSLVARERGKLFF
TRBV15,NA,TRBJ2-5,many,TGTGCCACCAGCAGAGATCTCCTGCGTGACAGCCAAGAGACCCAGTACTTC,CATSRDLLRDSQETQYF
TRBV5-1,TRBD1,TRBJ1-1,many,TGCGCCAGCAGCCAAGGACAGGGCAAGAACACTGAAGCTTTCTTT,CASSQGQGKNTEAFF
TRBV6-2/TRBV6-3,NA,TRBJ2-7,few,TGTGCCAGCAGTTCCTCCACCTGGGGAAACTACGAGCAGTACTTC,CASSSSTWGNYEQYF
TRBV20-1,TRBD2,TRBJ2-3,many,TGCAGTGCTAGGCGTTCGGCGGGAGGGCCAGATACGCAGTATTTT,CSARRSAGGPDTQYF
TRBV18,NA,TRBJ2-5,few,TGTGCCAGCTCACCAGGTCAGAGTACCCAGTACTTC,CASSPGQSTQYF
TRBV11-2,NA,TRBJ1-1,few,TGTGCCAGCAGCATAGCACAGGGCTCTGAAGCTTTCTTT,CASSIAQGSEAFF
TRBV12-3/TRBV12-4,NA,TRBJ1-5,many,TGTGCCAGCGGGGGCGGGGCCAAGGGGCCCCAGCATTTT,CASGGGAKGPQHF
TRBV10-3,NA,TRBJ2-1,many,TGTGCCATCAGTGGTAACGCAAATGAGCAGTTCTTC,CAISGNANEQFF
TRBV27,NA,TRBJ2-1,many,TGTGCCAGCAGTTTATATGGGAGGCCCGGTGAGCAGTTCTTC,CASSLYGRPGEQFF
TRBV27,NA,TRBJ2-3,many,TGTGCCAGCAGTGGCCCGGTCTTGTCTCGTCTCACAGATACGCAGTATTTT,CASSGPVLSRLTDTQYF
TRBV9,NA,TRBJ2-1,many,TGTGCCAGCAGCCCCGGGAGCGGAACATACAATGAGCAGTTCTTC,CASSPGSGTYNEQFF
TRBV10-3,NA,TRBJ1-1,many,TGTGCCACCTCTGGGGTGAACACTGAAGCTTTCTTT,CATSGVNTEAFF
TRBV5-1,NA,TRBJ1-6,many,TGCGCCAGCAGCTTGGCCGGCAGGTCCAATTCACCCCTCCACTTT,CASSLAGRSNSPLHF
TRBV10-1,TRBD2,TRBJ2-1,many,TGCGCCAGCAGTGAGTCCGTGGGGACTAGCGGGAAGAATGAGCAGTTCTTC,CASSESVGTSGKNEQFF
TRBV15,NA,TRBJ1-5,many,TGTGCCACCAGCAGAGATGAGGGAAGCAATCAGCCCCAGCATTTT,CATSRDEGSNQPQHF
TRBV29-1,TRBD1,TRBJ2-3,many,TGCAGCGTTGCGGGGACAGCCAAAGATACGCAGTATTTT,CSVAGTAKDTQYF
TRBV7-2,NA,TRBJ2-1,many,TGTGCCAGCAGCTTAGCGGTCAGCAGATACAATGAGCAGTTCTTC,CASSLAVSRYNEQFF
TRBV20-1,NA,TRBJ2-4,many,TGCAGTGCTGGGCAACTTGGAGCCAAAAACATTCAGTACTTC,CSAGQLGAKNIQYF
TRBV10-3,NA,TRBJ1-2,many,TGTGCCATCAGTGAGTACGGTCCCGCTAACTATGGCTACACCTTC,CAISEYGPANYGYTF
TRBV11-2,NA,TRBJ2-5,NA,TGTGCCAGCAGCTTGGGTGCTAGCTGGGAGACCCAGTACTTC,CASSLGASWETQYF
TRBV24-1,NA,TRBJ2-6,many,TGTGCCACCAGTGACTGGGACACCGCCCATCCTGGGGCCAACGTCCTGACTTTC,CATSDWDTAHPGANVLTF
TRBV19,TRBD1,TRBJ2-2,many,TGTGCCAGTAGGGAGGACAGGGGCACCGGGGAGCTGTTTTTT,CASREDRGTGELFF
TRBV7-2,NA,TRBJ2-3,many,TGTGCCAGCAGCTTACGCTGGGGGACGCAGTATTTT,CASSLRWGTQYF
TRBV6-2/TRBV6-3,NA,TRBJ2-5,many,TGTGCCAGCAGTTACAATGTTCTACCTCGTGTAAACAAGGGAGACGCAGAGACCCAGTACTTC,CASSYNVLPRVNKGDAETQYF
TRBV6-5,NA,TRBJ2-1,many,TGTGCCAGCAGTTCCCGGGACATATTTGGTGAGCAGTTCTTC,CASSSRDIFGEQFF